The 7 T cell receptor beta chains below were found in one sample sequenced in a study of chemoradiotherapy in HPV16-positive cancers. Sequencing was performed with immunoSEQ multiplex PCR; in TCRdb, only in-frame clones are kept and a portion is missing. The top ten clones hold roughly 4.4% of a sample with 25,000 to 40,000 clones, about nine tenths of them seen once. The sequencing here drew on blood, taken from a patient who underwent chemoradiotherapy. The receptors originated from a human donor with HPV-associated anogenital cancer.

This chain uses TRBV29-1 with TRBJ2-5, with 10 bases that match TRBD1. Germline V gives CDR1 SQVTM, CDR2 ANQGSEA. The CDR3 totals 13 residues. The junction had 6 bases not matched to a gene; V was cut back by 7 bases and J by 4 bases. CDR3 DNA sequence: TGCAGCGATATAAGGGACAGGGGAGAGACCCAGTACTTC. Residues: CSDIRDRGETQYF.

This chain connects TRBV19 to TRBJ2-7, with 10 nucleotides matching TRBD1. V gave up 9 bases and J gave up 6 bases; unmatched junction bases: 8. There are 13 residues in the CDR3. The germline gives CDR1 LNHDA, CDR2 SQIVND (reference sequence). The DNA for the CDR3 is TGTGCCAGCGACCGGGACAGGGGAGGCGAGCAGTACTTC. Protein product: CASDRDRGGEQYF.

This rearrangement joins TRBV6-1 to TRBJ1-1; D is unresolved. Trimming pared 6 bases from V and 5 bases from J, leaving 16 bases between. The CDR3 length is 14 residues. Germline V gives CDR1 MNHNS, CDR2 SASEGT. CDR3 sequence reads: CASSNGLGLTEAFF. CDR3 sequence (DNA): TGTGCCAGCAGCAACGGATTGGGGTTAACTGAAGCTTTCTTT.

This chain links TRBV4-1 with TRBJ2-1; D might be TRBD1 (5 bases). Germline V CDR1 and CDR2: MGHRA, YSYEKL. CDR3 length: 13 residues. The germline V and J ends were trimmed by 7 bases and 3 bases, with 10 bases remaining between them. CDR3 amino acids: CASMSRGYNEQFF. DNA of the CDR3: TGCGCCAGCATGTCAAGGGGCTACAATGAGCAGTTCTTC.

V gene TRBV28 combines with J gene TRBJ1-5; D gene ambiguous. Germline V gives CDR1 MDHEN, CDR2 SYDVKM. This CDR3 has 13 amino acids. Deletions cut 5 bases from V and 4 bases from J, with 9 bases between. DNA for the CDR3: TGTGCCAGCAGTACGGCGGGGAATCAGCCCCAGCATTTT. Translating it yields CASSTAGNQPQHF.

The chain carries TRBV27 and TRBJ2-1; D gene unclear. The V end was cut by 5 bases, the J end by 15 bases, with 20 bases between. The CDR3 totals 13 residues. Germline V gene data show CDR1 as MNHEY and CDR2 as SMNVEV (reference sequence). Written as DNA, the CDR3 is TGTGCCAGCAGTCCCAACGACTCTCCGGTGCGGTTCTTC. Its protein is CASSPNDSPVRFF.

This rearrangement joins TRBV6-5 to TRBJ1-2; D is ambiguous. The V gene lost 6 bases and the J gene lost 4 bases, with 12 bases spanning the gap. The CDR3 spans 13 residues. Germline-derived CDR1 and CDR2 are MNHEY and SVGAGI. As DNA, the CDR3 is TGTGCCAGCAGACCCGGACGGATCTATGGCTACACCTTC. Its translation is CASRPGRIYGYTF.